This T cell receptor beta chain appears in the sequencing data of a study of T cells in Graves' hyperthyroidism and ophthalmopathy. Findings and caveats of the study: Most clonotypes expanded in thyroid above 0.001 were likewise present in blood. A model using 13 V-J features told ophthalmopathy apart from stable hyperthyroidism.

Ophthalmopathy patients had moderate-to-severe active disease, CAS ≥3, NOSPECS ≥4, and disease duration under 3 months. Looked up from germline, CDR1 is MNHEY and CDR2 is SVGEGT. The CDR3 consists of 14 residues. V dropped 2 bases and J dropped 8 bases, with 15 bases sitting between them. This clonotype was counted ten times or more. Its target is unknown. TCR beta CDR3 regions were amplified from RNA transcripts. HTBI primers were employed in a first-round RT-PCR of the TCR CDR3. TCRdb reanalysed the multiplex PCR reads using MiXCR and keeps one entry per CDR3 protein. Of roughly 250,000 distinct CDR3 sequences detected, 15% to 20% appear once; the ten largest clones hold around 28%.

The chain carries TRBV6-2 or TRBV6-3 and TRBJ1-2; D is uncertain. The sequencing sample was made of blood. This receptor was taken from a young woman with Graves' ophthalmopathy. This CDR3 reads CASSYPEAYGGYTF. The CDR3 nucleotides read TGTGCCAGCAGTTACCCGGAGGCCTACGGAGGCTACACCTTC.